A single sample is the source of the 30 T cell receptor beta chains below, sequenced in a study of T cell responses to AZD1222 COVID-19 vaccine (dated by TCRdb to the early 2020s). Libraries were constructed by the immunoSEQ multiplex PCR assay. Entries here come from immuneACCESS through TCRdb and include only in-frame sequences with V and J called. Some clones fail to appear in such tables; in the studies checked, an unresolved V gene covers under half of the shortfall, and the cause of the remainder is unknown. The sample table records around 120,000 clones; roughly 87% of these occur just once. Together, the top ten hold roughly 7.4% of the sample. The time point tag for this specimen amounts to: baseline before first vaccination. Specimen: peripheral blood, collected on day 0 of AZD1222 vaccination. The receptors here all came from an adult in good health.

The chain combines TRBV30 with TRBJ2-7, with D unresolved. Looked up from germline, CDR1 is GTSNPN and CDR2 is SVGIG (reference sequence). This CDR3 has 11 residues. V gave up 1 base and J gave up 3 bases, with 4 bases separating them. The CDR3 DNA follows: TGTGCCTGGAGTGCCTACTACGAGCAGTACTTC. This translates into CAWSAYYEQYF.

The genes are TRBV19 and TRBJ2-7, with a weak D call TRBD1 (5 bases). The CDR3 is 13 residues long. The germline CDR1 and CDR2 sequences are LNHDA and SQIVND (reference sequence). With 7 bases removed from V and 0 bases from J, the gap between germline ends came to 10 bases. The CDR3 bases are TGTGCCAGTAAAGACAGTAGCTCCTACGAGCAGTACTTC. Translating gives CASKDSSSYEQYF. The whole variable domain, remainder taken from reference TRBV19 and TRBJ2-7, is DGGITQSPKYLFRKEGQNVTLSCEQNLNHDAMYWYRQDPGQGLRLIYYSQIVNDFQKGDIAEGYSVSREKKESFPLTVTSAQKNPTAFYLCASKDSSSYEQYFGPGTRLTVT.

The chain has TRBV7-9 and TRBJ2-5; D might be TRBD1 or TRBD2, each matching 5 bases. Per the germline V gene, CDR1 is SEHNR and CDR2 is FQNEAQ (reference sequence). This CDR3 is 14 amino acids long. Trimming removed 5 bases at V and 5 bases at J, with 15 bases between. CDR3 residues: CASSQGSSGETQYF. The CDR3 DNA reads as TGTGCCAGCAGCCAGGGATCGTCGGGGGAGACCCAGTACTTC. The variable domain in full, completed from reference TRBV7-9 and TRBJ2-5, reads DTGVSQNPRHKITKRGQNVTFRCDPISEHNRLYWYRQTLGQGPEFLTYFQNEAQLEKSRLLSDRFSAERPKGSFSTLEIQRTEQGDSAMYLCASSQGSSGETQYFGPGTRLLVL.

J is TRBJ2-7 and V is TRBV3-1 (or the pseudogene TRBV3-2); D assignment may be TRBD1 or TRBD2 (6 bases each). Germline CDR1 LGHDT, CDR2 YNNKEL (reference sequence). The CDR3 sequence is 12 residues long. V gave up 1 base and J gave up 10 bases, with 11 bases separating them. The CDR3 region has the DNA TGTGCCAGCAGCCAAGTTCGGGGGCAACAGTACTTC. Protein: CASSQVRGQQYF.

The chain uses TRBV28 and TRBJ2-7; 10 nucleotides agree with TRBD2. After removal of 10 bases from V and 4 bases from J, the junction contained 16 bases not matched to a gene. The length of the CDR3 is 16 residues. Germline V gene lookup returns CDR1 MDHEN and CDR2 SYDVKM. The CDR3 DNA follows: TGTGCCACCGAAGGAGCTAGCGGGAGAAGTTGGTACGAGCAGTACTTC. It yields the protein CATEGASGRSWYEQYF.

The genes are TRBV27 and TRBJ2-7, with 7 positions matching TRBD2. This CDR3 contains 17 residues. V trimming: 6 bases; J trimming: 2 bases; junction bases outside the gene matches: 16. The germline V gene encodes CDR1 MNHEY and CDR2 SMNVEV (reference sequence). The chain's CDR3 is CASSLGGGREIAYEQYF. CDR3 coding DNA: TGTGCCAGCAGCCTTGGGGGAGGGCGGGAGATTGCCTACGAGCAGTACTTC.

The gene calls are TRBV19 and TRBJ2-1; D not certain. Per the germline V gene, CDR1 is LNHDA and CDR2 is SQIVND (reference sequence). The CDR3 runs to 12 residues. V lost 2 bases to trimming and J lost 10 bases, with 9 bases between them. CDR3 bases: TGTGCCAGTAGTATATCTGCGTGGGAGCAGTTCTTC. This encodes CASSISAWEQFF.

The genes are TRBV28 and TRBJ1-2; unclear D gene. Germline V gene sequence: CDR1 MDHEN, CDR2 SYDVKM. CDR3 length: 16 residues. V dropped 6 bases and J dropped 2 bases, with 19 bases sitting between them. The DNA for the CDR3 is TGTGCCAGCAGCAGAGAAATCCAGCTGATCAACTATGGCTACACCTTC. Translated, it gives CASSREIQLINYGYTF.

The rearrangement links TRBV28 to TRBJ1-3; 7 bases match TRBD1. The CDR3 has 14 residues. With V trimmed by 7 bases and J by 2 bases, 5 bases remained unmatched. Germline V gene lookup returns CDR1 MDHEN and CDR2 SYDVKM. CDR3 protein: CASTRGTAGNTIYF. CDR3 coding DNA: TGTGCCAGCACCAGAGGGACAGCTGGAAACACCATATATTTT. The whole variable domain, remainder taken from reference TRBV28 and TRBJ1-3, is DVKVTQSSRYLVKRTGEKVFLECVQDMDHENMFWYRQDPGLGLRLIYFSYDVKMKEKGDIPEGYSVSREKKERFSLILESASTNQTSMYLCASTRGTAGNTIYFGEGSWLTVV.

This clone was counted only a few times. The chain recombines TRBV4-2 with TRBJ1-4, with D unclear. V lost 0 bases to trimming and J lost 7 bases, with 12 bases between them. Germline CDR1 is LGHNA and CDR2 is YNFKEQ. This CDR3 has 15 residues. Written as DNA, the CDR3 is TGTGCCAGCAGCCAAGAATGGGGAGAAGCTGAAAAACTGTTTTTT. It yields the protein CASSQEWGEAEKLFF.

The CDR3 reads CASSLKGVGNTIYF. The CDR3 region has the DNA TGTGCCAGCAGCTTAAAAGGGGTTGGAAACACCATATATTTT. The rearrangement joins TRBV11-2 to TRBJ1-3, with a possible D match to TRBD1 (5 bases). Trimming pared 2 bases from V and 3 bases from J, leaving 8 bases between. This CDR3 comprises 14 residues. The germline V gene has CDR1 SGHAT and CDR2 FQNNGV.

This clone has only one observation. This chain's CDR3 is CASSSNNYGYTF. DNA of the CDR3: TGTGCCAGTAGCAGCAATAACTATGGCTACACCTTC. This chain links TRBV19 with TRBJ1-2; D is unresolved. Per germline, CDR1 LNHDA and CDR2 SQIVND (reference sequence). The V and J ends lost 6 bases and 1 base respectively, with 6 bases between them. This CDR3 spans 12 amino acids.

The chain couples TRBV19 to TRBJ1-1, with D unresolved. Trimming cost V 7 bases and J 1 base, with 7 bases left between them. The CDR3 sequence is 12 residues long. The V gene's germline CDR1 is LNHDA and CDR2 SQIVND (reference sequence). This chain's CDR3 is CASKAGNTEAFF. The CDR3, as DNA: TGTGCCAGTAAGGCGGGGAACACTGAAGCTTTCTTT.

The chain uses TRBV6-5 and TRBJ1-3; tentative D call: TRBD1 (6 bases). This CDR3 spans 12 amino acids. V was shortened by 10 bases and J by 3 bases, with 10 bases between the two germline ends. Germline CDR1 and CDR2: MNHEY and SVGAGI. CDR3 sequence (DNA): TGTGCCACCAGGGGTCTTGGAAACACCATATATTTT. Its protein is CATRGLGNTIYF.

The V and J genes are TRBV28 and TRBJ2-3; TRBD2 might be the D (7 bases). CDR3 size: 17 residues. Germline values: CDR1 MDHEN, CDR2 SYDVKM. V was shortened by 3 bases and J by 5 bases, with 21 bases between the two germline ends. CDR3 DNA: TGTGCCAGCAGTTTTCCTCTGGCTAGCGGAGGGGGAGATACGCAGTATTTT. Protein: CASSFPLASGGGDTQYF.

This chain connects TRBV27 to TRBJ1-1; no reliable D call. This CDR3 comprises 14 residues. Germline V gene data show CDR1 as MNHEY and CDR2 as SMNVEV (reference sequence). V lost 5 bases to trimming and J lost 3 bases, with 13 bases between them. The CDR3 nucleotides are TGTGCCAGCAGTCCAACAATGAGGGACACTGAAGCTTTCTTT. It specifies CASSPTMRDTEAFF.

V and J are TRBV12-3 or TRBV12-4 and TRBJ1-6; D uncertain. This CDR3 is built from 12 residues. The V end lost 6 bases, the J end lost 10 bases, and 10 bases lay between the germline ends. This chain's CDR3 is CASRGIDSPLHF. CDR3 sequence (DNA): TGTGCCAGCAGGGGAATCGACTCACCCCTCCACTTT.

This chain connects TRBV28 to TRBJ2-1, with TRBD2 matching over 8 bases. CDR1 and CDR2 (germline): MDHEN, SYDVKM. Trimming at V came to 6 bases and at J to 7 bases, leaving 8 bases not matched to a gene. The CDR3 spans 14 residues. The CDR3 DNA reads TGTGCCAGCAGCTTGAGCGGGAGTAATAATGAGCAGTTCTTC. Its protein product is CASSLSGSNNEQFF.

The V gene is TRBV29-1, the J gene TRBJ2-2; D not resolved. The CDR3 is made up of 13 amino acids. Germline V gives CDR1 SQVTM, CDR2 ANQGSEA. The CDR3 region is CRPADANTGELFF. CDR3 in DNA: TGCAGACCGGCGGACGCGAACACCGGGGAGCTGTTTTTT.

The genes are TRBV7-2 and TRBJ1-5; TRBD1 agrees at 7 bases. V lost 6 bases to trimming and J lost 4 bases; unmatched junction nucleotides: 6. Germline V CDR1 and CDR2: SGHTA, FQGNSA. This CDR3 region has 14 residues. DNA for the CDR3: TGTGCCAGCAGGCAAGGGACAGCAAATCAGCCCCAGCATTTT. Its translation is CASRQGTANQPQHF.

The rearrangement joins TRBV2 to TRBJ1-1, with unresolved D. The CDR3 has 13 amino acids. Between the trimmed V and J ends, which lost 7 bases and 0 bases, there was a span of 9 bases. CDR1 is SNHLY and CDR2 is FYNNEI in the germline V gene. The CDR3 here is CASKEGLNTEAFF. The CDR3 DNA reads as TGTGCCAGCAAGGAGGGCTTGAACACTGAAGCTTTCTTT.

CDR3 sequence reads: CASRFGGTEAFF. CDR3 nucleotide sequence: TGTGCCAGCAGGTTCGGGGGCACTGAAGCTTTCTTT. The chain uses TRBV12-3 or TRBV12-4 and TRBJ1-1; the D gene is possibly TRBD1 (5 bases). V gave up 6 bases and J gave up 4 bases, with 9 bases separating them. The length of the CDR3 is 12 residues.

The J gene is TRBJ1-2, the V gene TRBV30; TRBD1 is a possible D gene (6 bases). CDR1 and CDR2 (germline): GTSNPN, SVGIG (reference sequence). This CDR3 spans 15 amino acids. Trimming pared 3 bases from V and 0 bases from J, leaving 14 bases between. CDR3 nucleotides: TGTGCCTGGAGAACGGACAGTTTTCCTAACTATGGCTACACCTTC. This translates into CAWRTDSFPNYGYTF.

V and J are TRBV28 and TRBJ1-4, with D possibly matching TRBD1 (5 bases). Germline loops: CDR1 MDHEN, CDR2 SYDVKM. The CDR3 covers 15 residues. V lost 2 bases to trimming and J lost 8 bases, with 15 bases between them. As DNA, the CDR3 is TGTGCCAGCAGTTTACGGGGGGGAGTGGGAGAAAAACTGTTTTTT. This sequence encodes CASSLRGGVGEKLFF.

The rearrangement uses TRBV11-2 and TRBJ1-1; D possibly corresponds to TRBD1 (5 bases). This CDR3 contains 15 residues. Trimming took off 5 bases at V and 1 base at J, with 14 bases between the two ends. The germline gives CDR1 SGHAT, CDR2 FQNNGV. The CDR3 region is CASSPDSATNTEAFF. The CDR3 coding sequence is TGTGCCAGCAGCCCCGACAGCGCTACGAACACTGAAGCTTTCTTT.

V and J are TRBV5-1 and TRBJ1-2; 9 bases line up with TRBD1. Per the germline V gene, CDR1 is SGHRS and CDR2 is YFSETQ. V gave up 0 bases and J gave up 7 bases; unmatched junction bases: 7. The CDR3 is 15 amino acids. The CDR3 DNA reads TGCGCCAGCAGCTTGGCCGACAGGGGGTTCTCTGGCTACACCTTC. This sequence encodes CASSLADRGFSGYTF.

J is TRBJ2-3 and V is TRBV6-4, with D possibly being TRBD1 or TRBD2 (5 bases each). This CDR3 is 18 amino acids long. The germline CDR1 and CDR2 sequences are MRHNA and SNTAGT. V was trimmed by 2 bases and J by 1 base, leaving 19 bases between them. DNA of the CDR3: TGTGCCAGCAGTGACCCCCTTTGGGAGACAGTGGGCACAGATACGCAGTATTTT. Encoded protein: CASSDPLWETVGTDTQYF.

This clone has ten or more counts. This chain joins TRBV6-5 and TRBJ1-2; D not certain. Germline CDR1 MNHEY, CDR2 SVGAGI. Trimming left V 4 bases short and J 2 bases short, with 8 bases between. The CDR3 consists of 13 residues. DNA of the CDR3: TGTGCCAGCAGTTCCCGGGAAAACTATGGCTACACCTTC. This codes for CASSSRENYGYTF.

This rearrangement joins TRBV28 to TRBJ1-5; no clear D gene. Germline V gene sequence: CDR1 MDHEN, CDR2 SYDVKM. The V end was cut by 2 bases, the J end by 4 bases, with 9 bases between. This CDR3 spans 14 amino acids. CDR3 region: CASSLKQINQPQHF. In DNA form, the CDR3 reads TGTGCCAGCAGTTTAAAGCAGATTAATCAGCCCCAGCATTTT.

The V call is TRBV7-2, the J call TRBJ2-7; D call uncertain. V was cut by 1 base and J by 2 bases, with 15 bases left in between. Per the germline V gene, CDR1 is SGHTA and CDR2 is FQGNSA. The CDR3 loop spans 16 amino acids. This chain's CDR3 is CASSLGHMVVPYEQYF. The DNA for the CDR3 is TGTGCCAGCAGCTTAGGGCATATGGTGGTACCCTACGAGCAGTACTTC.